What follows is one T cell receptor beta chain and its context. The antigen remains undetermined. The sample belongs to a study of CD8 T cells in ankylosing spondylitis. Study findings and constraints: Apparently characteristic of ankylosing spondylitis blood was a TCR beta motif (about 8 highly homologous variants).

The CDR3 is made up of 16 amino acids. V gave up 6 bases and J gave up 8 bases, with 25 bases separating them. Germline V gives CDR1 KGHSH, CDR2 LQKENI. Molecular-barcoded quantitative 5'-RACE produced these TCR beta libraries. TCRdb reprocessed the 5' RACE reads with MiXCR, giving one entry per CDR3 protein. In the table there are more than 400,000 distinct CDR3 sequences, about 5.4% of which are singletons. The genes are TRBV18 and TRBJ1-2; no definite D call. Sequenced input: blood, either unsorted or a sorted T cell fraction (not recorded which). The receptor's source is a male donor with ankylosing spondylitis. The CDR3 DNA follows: TGTGCCAGCTCGTCAACAGTTGGATACTCCTATGAGGGCTACACCTTC. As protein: CASSSTVGYSYEGYTF.